A single sample is the source of the 8 T cell receptor beta chains below, sequenced in a study of cytomegalovirus exposure and HLA in healthy donors. The PCR was carried out with 60 Vbeta primers and 13 Jbeta primers. The method was immunoSEQ multiplex PCR; TCRdb's version includes in-frame clones alone and lacks a portion of them. The sample shows about 130,000 clones, and over 1.5% sits with its ten largest clones. Sample: PBMCs. Receptors originate from a woman aged 40-49 years in good health and CMV-seropositive.

V gene TRBV2 combines with J gene TRBJ1-2, with D possibly being TRBD1 (6 bases). CDR1 and CDR2 (germline): SNHLY, FYNNEI. Trimming shortened V by 4 bases and J by 4 bases, and 16 bases separated the two germline ends. The CDR3 spans 15 residues. CDR3 in DNA: TGTGCCAGCAGTGTTAAGACAGGAGACTCCTATGGCTACACCTTC. This gives the protein CASSVKTGDSYGYTF.

The rearrangement uses TRBV30 and TRBJ2-4; 10 nucleotides match TRBD1. V dropped 2 bases and J dropped 15; count of bases not matched to a gene: 13. From germline, CDR1 is GTSNPN and CDR2 SVGIG (reference sequence). The CDR3 extends over 14 amino acids. The CDR3 protein is CAWSSEGQGKWRYF. The CDR3 nucleotides are TGTGCCTGGAGTAGTGAGGGACAGGGGAAGTGGCGGTACTTC.

The chain joins TRBV7-3 to TRBJ2-5; no clear D. The germline V and J ends were trimmed by 0 bases and 0 bases, with 8 bases remaining between them. The CDR3 consists of 15 residues. CDR1 is SGHTA and CDR2 is FQGTGA in the germline V gene. This chain's CDR3 is CASSLTNSHQETQYF. CDR3 bases: TGTGCCAGCAGCTTAACGAACAGCCACCAAGAGACCCAGTACTTC.

J is TRBJ2-1 and V is TRBV25-1, with TRBD2 as a possible D gene (6 bases). Germline CDR1 is MGHDK and CDR2 is SYGVNS. The CDR3 consists of 16 residues. V lost 4 bases, J lost 4 bases, and 17 bases lay in between. CDR3 bases: TGTGCCAGCAGTGGCTCATCGCCTAGCGCGTACAATGAGCAGTTCTTC. Translation gives CASSGSSPSAYNEQFF.

CDR3 sequence (DNA): TGCGCCAGCAGCTTGGTTCAGGCTCAAGAGACCCAGTACTTC. It encodes CASSLVQAQETQYF. This sequence joins TRBV5-1 and TRBJ2-5; D unclear. The V gene's germline CDR1 is SGHRS and CDR2 YFSETQ. CDR3 length equals 14 residues. The V end was cut by 0 bases, the J end by 2 bases, with 8 bases between.

The V gene is TRBV27, the J gene TRBJ2-5; maybe TRBD2 (6 bases). The J call may be faulty, since TRBJ2-7 better matches the DNA end. CDR1 is MNHEY, CDR2 SMNVEV, per germline (reference sequence). The CDR3 has 14 amino acids. The CDR3 nucleotides are TGTGCCAGCAGTTTAGGCGGGAAGGGGTACGAGCAGTACTTC. This codes for CASSLGGKGYEQYF.

V gene TRBV10-3 combines with J gene TRBJ1-5; 8 bases fit TRBD1. This CDR3 is built from 15 residues. V trimming: 2 bases; J trimming: 6 bases; junction bases outside the gene matches: 6. Germline V gives CDR1 ENHRY, CDR2 SYGVKD. CDR3 nucleotide sequence: TGTGCCATCAGTGAGGGGCAGGGGGCGGGTCAGCCCCAGCATTTT. Translating gives CAISEGQGAGQPQHF.

This rearrangement joins TRBV19 to TRBJ2-3, with 8 bases fitting TRBD1. This CDR3 has 14 residues. Losses at the gene ends were 10 bases for V and 5 bases for J; bases not matched to a gene: 11. The germline V gene encodes CDR1 LNHDA and CDR2 SQIVND (reference sequence). The CDR3 spells CATHQGAGGDTQYF. The CDR3 DNA sequence: TGTGCCACCCATCAGGGGGCTGGGGGAGATACGCAGTATTTT. Drawing the rest from reference TRBV19 and TRBJ2-3, the complete variable domain is DGGITQSPKYLFRKEGQNVTLSCEQNLNHDAMYWYRQDPGQGLRLIYYSQIVNDFQKGDIAEGYSVSREKKESFPLTVTSAQKNPTAFYLCATHQGAGGDTQYFGPGTRLTVL.